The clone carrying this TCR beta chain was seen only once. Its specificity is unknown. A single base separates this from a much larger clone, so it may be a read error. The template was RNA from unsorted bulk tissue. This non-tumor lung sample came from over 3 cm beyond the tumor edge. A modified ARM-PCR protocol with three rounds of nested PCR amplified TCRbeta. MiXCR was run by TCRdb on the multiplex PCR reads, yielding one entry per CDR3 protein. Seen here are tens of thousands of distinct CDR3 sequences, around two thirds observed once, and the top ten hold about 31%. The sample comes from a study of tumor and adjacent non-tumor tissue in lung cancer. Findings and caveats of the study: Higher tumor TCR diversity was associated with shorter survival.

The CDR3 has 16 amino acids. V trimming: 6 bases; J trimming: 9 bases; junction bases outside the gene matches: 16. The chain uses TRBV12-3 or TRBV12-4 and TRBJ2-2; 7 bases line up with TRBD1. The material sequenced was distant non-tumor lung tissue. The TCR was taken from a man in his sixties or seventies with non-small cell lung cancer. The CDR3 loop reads CASSPGQKERYRELFF. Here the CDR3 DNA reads TGTGCCAGCAGCCCGGGACAGAAAGAGCGGTACCGGGAGCTGTTTTTT.